This TCR beta chain was obtained from a study of blood T cell repertoires in COVID-19. Study at large: Acute and convalescent COVID-19 samples came from the United States, Italy and Spain. PBMCs, B-cell-depleted T cells, or T cells were the source of the cDNA or gDNA that made up the material.

Per germline, CDR1 MDHEN and CDR2 SYDVKM. This CDR3 is 13 amino acids long. V shed 6 bases and J shed 3 bases, with 11 bases lying between them. The table came from immunoSEQ multiplex PCR; TCRdb's copy has only in-frame clones and leaves some out. The sample yields roughly 210,000 clones, about 88% seen once. This clone was seen a handful of times. This chain links TRBV28 with TRBJ1-2; the D is unclear. What was sequenced was peripheral blood. This sequence originates from a man in his 70s with acute or convalescent COVID-19. The DNA for the CDR3 is TGTGCCAGCAGCCAACAGACGTACTATGGCTACACCTTC. It yields the protein CASSQQTYYGYTF.